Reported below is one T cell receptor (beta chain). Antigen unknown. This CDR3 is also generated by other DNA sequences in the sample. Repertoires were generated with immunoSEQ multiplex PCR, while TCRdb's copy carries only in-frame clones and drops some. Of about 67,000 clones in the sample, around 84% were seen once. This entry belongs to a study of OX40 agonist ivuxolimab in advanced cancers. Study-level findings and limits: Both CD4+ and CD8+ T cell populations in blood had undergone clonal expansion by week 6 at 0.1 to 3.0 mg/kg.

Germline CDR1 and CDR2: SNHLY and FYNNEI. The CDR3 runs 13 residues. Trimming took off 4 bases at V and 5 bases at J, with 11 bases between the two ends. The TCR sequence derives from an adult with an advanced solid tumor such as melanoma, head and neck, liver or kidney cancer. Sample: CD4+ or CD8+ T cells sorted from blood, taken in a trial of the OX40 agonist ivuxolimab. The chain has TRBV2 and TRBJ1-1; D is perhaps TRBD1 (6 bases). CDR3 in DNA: TGTGCCAGCAGTGTCGGGGGGCGAACTGAAGCTTTCTTT. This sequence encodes CASSVGGRTEAFF.